These 14 T cell receptor beta chains came from one sample sequenced in a study of shared clonotypes between healthy human individuals. The repertoire was sequenced with immunoSEQ multiplex PCR; TCRdb's copy has only in-frame clones and lacks some. This repertoire shows about 2.4 million clones, around nine tenths found once; its top ten account for roughly 0.13%. Source material: naive CD4+ T cells sorted from blood. Subset specified: CD45RA+ positively selected. The receptors come from a man aged 18 to 29 in good health.

This chain uses TRBV18 with TRBJ2-2; TRBD1 agrees at 12 bases. The CDR3 loop spans 15 amino acids. V shed 4 bases, J shed 5 bases, and the junction held 2 bases outside the gene matches. Germline assignment: CDR1 KGHSH and CDR2 LQKENI. The CDR3, as DNA: TGTGCCAGCTCACAGGGACAGGGGGCGACCGGGGAGCTGTTTTTT. Its protein product is CASSQGQGATGELFF.

The chain combines TRBV25-1 with TRBJ2-2, with TRBD1 matching over 8 bases. The junction had 5 bases not matched to a gene; V was cut back by 3 bases and J by 2 bases. The CDR3 consists of 16 residues. The germline gives CDR1 MGHDK, CDR2 SYGVNS. The CDR3: CASSETDRGNTGELFF. The DNA for the CDR3 is TGTGCCAGCAGTGAGACCGACAGGGGAAACACCGGGGAGCTGTTTTTT.

Turning to this clone: Other DNA sequences in this sample translate to the same CDR3. CDR3 sequence: CASSPGLAGTDTQYF. CDR3 nucleotide sequence: TGTGCCAGCTCACCCGGCCTAGCGGGCACAGATACGCAGTATTTT. This rearrangement joins TRBV18 to TRBJ2-3, with 7 bases lining up with TRBD2. The V and J ends lost 3 bases and 1 base, in that order; junction bases with no gene match: 4. There are 15 residues in the CDR3. From germline, CDR1 is KGHSH and CDR2 LQKENI.

Worth noting for this clone: A read error may account for a junction end that differs from germline. The rearrangement uses TRBV11-2 and TRBJ2-7, with TRBD2 identical over 14 bases. This CDR3 comprises 12 residues. Germline CDR1 is SGHAT and CDR2 is FQNNGV. The chain's CDR3 is CASGKGLAGGIF. The CDR3, as DNA: TGTGCCAGCGGTAAAGGACTAGCGGGAGGTATTTTC.

V and J are TRBV19 and TRBJ2-7; TRBD1 agrees at 7 bases. Germline V CDR1 and CDR2: LNHDA, SQIVND (reference sequence). Trimming removed 9 bases from V and 5 bases from J; junction bases left unmatched: 13. This CDR3 spans 14 amino acids. CDR3 coding DNA: TGTGCCAGCAGGGAACAGGGGAATCGGAACGAGCAGTACTTC. This gives the protein CASREQGNRNEQYF.

The chain couples TRBV2 to TRBJ2-7; D not certain. Trimming cost V 9 bases and J 2 bases, with 8 bases left between them. This CDR3 is 11 amino acids long. Germline V CDR1 and CDR2: SNHLY, FYNNEI. CDR3 bases: TGTGCCAGGACTGCCACCTACGAGCAGTACTTC. This sequence encodes CARTATYEQYF.

Here the CDR3 DNA reads TGTGCCCGAGCTTTGGGACAGGAAAAAGAGCAGTACTTC. Translating it yields CARALGQEKEQYF. The chain has TRBV13 and TRBJ2-7; TRBD1 matches at 8 bases. From germline, CDR1 is PRHDT and CDR2 FYEKMQ (reference sequence). The CDR3 consists of 13 residues. V was clipped by 11 bases and J by 7 bases; unmatched bases: 13.

In regard to this clone: The sample carries other DNA sequences with the same CDR3. This chain uses TRBV6-6 with TRBJ1-1, with a tentative D call TRBD1 (6 bases). Per germline, CDR1 MNHNY and CDR2 SVGAGI (reference sequence). V was cut by 2 bases and J by 7 bases, with 11 bases left in between. CDR3 length equals 13 residues. In nucleotides, the CDR3 is TGTGCCAGCAGTTACCTAGGGGGGAGTGAAGCTTTCTTT. Protein: CASSYLGGSEAFF.

As to this clone: The sample holds other DNA sequences that translate to the same CDR3. This sequence joins TRBV19 and TRBJ2-7, with D possibly matching TRBD2 (5 bases). The CDR3 spans 13 residues. The germline V gene encodes CDR1 LNHDA and CDR2 SQIVND (reference sequence). Trimming left V 4 bases short and J 4 bases short, with 11 bases between. The CDR3 spells CASSRSGGYEQYF. For the CDR3, the DNA is TGTGCCAGTAGTAGGTCAGGAGGATACGAGCAGTACTTC.

The chain joins TRBV10-3 to TRBJ2-5, with D unresolved. V gave up 0 bases and J gave up 5 bases, with 7 bases separating them. In germline, CDR1 is ENHRY, CDR2 SYGVKD. The CDR3 length is 13 residues. CDR3 nucleotides: TGTGCCATCAGTGAGTCAGAAGCTGAGACCCAGTACTTC. Translated: CAISESEAETQYF.

This chain uses TRBV9 with TRBJ2-7, with 7 bases that match TRBD1. CDR3 length: 16 amino acids. The germline V gene encodes CDR1 SGDLS and CDR2 YYNGEE. The V and J ends lost 1 base and 6 bases, in that order; junction bases with no gene match: 13. The CDR3 DNA sequence: TGTGCCAGCAGCGTAACCCCTGACAGGGAACTTGGCGAGCAGTACTTC. This encodes CASSVTPDRELGEQYF.

V gene TRBV9 combines with J gene TRBJ2-3, with a possible D match to TRBD2 (6 bases). Trimming removed 0 bases from V and 2 bases from J, with 13 bases in between. The CDR3 has 16 residues. Per the germline V gene, CDR1 is SGDLS and CDR2 is YYNGEE. For the CDR3, the DNA is TGTGCCAGCAGCGTAGGAGTAGCGGCGATCACAGATACGCAGTATTTT. Translated: CASSVGVAAITDTQYF.

CDR3 sequence (DNA): TGTGCCTGGGGAGTAGGGTTTGGCGGCTACACCTTC. Its translation: CAWGVGFGGYTF. The chain has TRBV30 and TRBJ1-2; D ambiguous. This CDR3 has 12 amino acids. V dropped 5 bases and J dropped 8 bases, with 15 bases sitting between them. In germline, CDR1 is GTSNPN, CDR2 SVGIG (reference sequence).

The gene calls are TRBV5-1 and TRBJ2-7; D possibly corresponds to TRBD2 (6 bases). From germline, CDR1 is SGHRS and CDR2 YFSETQ. Trimming shortened V by 0 bases and J by 3 bases, and 13 bases separated the two germline ends. The CDR3 extends over 15 amino acids. The CDR3 region is CASSLAGTQDYEQYF. CDR3 nucleotide sequence: TGCGCCAGCAGCTTGGCCGGGACTCAGGACTACGAGCAGTACTTC.